This section outlines one T cell receptor (beta chain) sequence together with its context. The junction departs from germline at one end; a sequencing error may be responsible. This CDR3 has 18 amino acids. CDR1 and CDR2 from the germline V gene are MNHEY and SVGAGI. Breast cancer patients provided tissue from their axillary draining lymph nodes. The data are from a study of breast tumors, draining lymph nodes, adjacent tissues. A single record per CDR3 protein comes from TCRdb applying MiXCR to the multiplex PCR reads. The sample yields around 230,000 distinct CDR3 sequences, around 32% seen once. Sequenced sample: axillary lymph node tissue. The TCR was taken from a female donor with breast cancer. Some clones in this sample may be carry-over from other donors' samples. The chain employs TRBV6-5 and TRBJ1-1; TRBD1 aligns across 9 bases. The CDR3 DNA follows: TGTGCCCGCAGACCTCGAAGGGGATTCGGGGACAGGGACACTGAAGCTTTCTTT. It yields the protein CARRPRRGFGDRDTEAFF.